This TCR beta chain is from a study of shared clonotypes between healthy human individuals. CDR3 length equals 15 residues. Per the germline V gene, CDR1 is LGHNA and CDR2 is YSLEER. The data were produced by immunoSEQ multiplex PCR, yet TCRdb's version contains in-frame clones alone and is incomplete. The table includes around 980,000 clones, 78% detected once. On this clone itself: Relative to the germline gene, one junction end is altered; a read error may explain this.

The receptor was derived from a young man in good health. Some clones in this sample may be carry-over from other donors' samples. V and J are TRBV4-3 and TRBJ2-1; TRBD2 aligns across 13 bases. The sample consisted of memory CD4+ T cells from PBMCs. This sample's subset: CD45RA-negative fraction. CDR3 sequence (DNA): TGCGCCAGCAGCCAAGATCGCGGACTAGCGGGAGATGCAATCTTC. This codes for CASSQDRGLAGDAIF.